This T cell receptor beta chain was profiled in a study of naive and memory T cell subsets. RNA was extracted from roughly 2.5 ml of whole blood of healthy adults. A UMI-containing oligonucleotide was joined by 3' ligation to the TCR cDNA template. From germline, CDR1 is SGHTS and CDR2 YDEGEE. The CDR3 extends over 15 amino acids. The V and J ends lost 6 bases and 1 base, in that order; junction bases with no gene match: 5. Blood and skin TCR RNA was reverse transcribed with alpha and beta constant primers. TCRdb re-called the 5' RACE reads with MiXCR, one entry per CDR3 protein. The sample records 20,000 to 25,000 distinct CDR3 sequences, 4% to 4.5% being singletons.

The receptor was isolated from a male donor in good health. This chain joins TRBV5-8 and TRBJ2-1, with 9 bases lining up with TRBD2. The CDR3 coding sequence is TGTGCCAGCACCTTTAGCGGGGGATCCTACAATGAGCAGTTCTTC. Its protein is CASTFSGGSYNEQFF.